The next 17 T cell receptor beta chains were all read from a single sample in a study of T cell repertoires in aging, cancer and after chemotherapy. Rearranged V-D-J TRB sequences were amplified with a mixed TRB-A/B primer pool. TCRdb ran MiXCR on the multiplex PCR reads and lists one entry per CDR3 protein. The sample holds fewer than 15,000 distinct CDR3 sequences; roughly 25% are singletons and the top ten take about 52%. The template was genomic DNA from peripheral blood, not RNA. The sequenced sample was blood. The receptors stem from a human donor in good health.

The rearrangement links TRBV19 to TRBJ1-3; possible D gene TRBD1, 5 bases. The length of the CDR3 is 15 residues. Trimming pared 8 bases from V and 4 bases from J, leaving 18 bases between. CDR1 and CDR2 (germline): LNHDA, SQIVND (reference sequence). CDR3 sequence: CASGRPGTSGNTIYF. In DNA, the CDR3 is TGTGCCAGTGGCCGACCCGGGACTTCCGGAAACACCATATATTTT.

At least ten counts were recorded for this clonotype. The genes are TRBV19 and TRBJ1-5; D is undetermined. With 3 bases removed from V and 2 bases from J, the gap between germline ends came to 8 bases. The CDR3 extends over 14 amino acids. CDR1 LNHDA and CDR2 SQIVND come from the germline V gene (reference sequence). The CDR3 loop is CASSIWGGNQPQHF. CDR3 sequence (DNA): TGTGCCAGTAGTATCTGGGGAGGCAATCAGCCCCAGCATTTT.

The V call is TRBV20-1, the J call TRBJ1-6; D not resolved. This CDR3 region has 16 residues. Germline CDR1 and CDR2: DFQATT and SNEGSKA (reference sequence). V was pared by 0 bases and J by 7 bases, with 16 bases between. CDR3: CSARDPKIGENSPLHF. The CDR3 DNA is TGCAGTGCTAGAGACCCCAAGATCGGGGAGAATTCACCCCTCCACTTT.

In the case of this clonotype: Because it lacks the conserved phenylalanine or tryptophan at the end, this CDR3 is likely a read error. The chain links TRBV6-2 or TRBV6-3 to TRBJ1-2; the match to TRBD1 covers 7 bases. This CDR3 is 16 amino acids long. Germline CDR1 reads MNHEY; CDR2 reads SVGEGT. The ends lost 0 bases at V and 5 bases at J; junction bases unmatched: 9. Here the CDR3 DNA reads TGTGCCAGCAGTTACTCGGACAGGCCCAATCGATATGGCTACACCATC. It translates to CASSYSDRPNRYGYTI.

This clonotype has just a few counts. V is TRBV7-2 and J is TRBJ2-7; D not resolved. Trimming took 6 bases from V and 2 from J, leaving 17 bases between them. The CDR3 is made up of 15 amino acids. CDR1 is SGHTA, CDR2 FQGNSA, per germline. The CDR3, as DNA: TGTGCCAGCAGACCCGACACAGTCATCCCCTACGAGCAGTACTTC. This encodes CASRPDTVIPYEQYF. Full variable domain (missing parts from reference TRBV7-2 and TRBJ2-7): GAGVSQSPSNKVTEKGKDVELRCDPISGHTALYWYRQSLGQGLEFLIYFQGNSAPDKSGLPSDRFSAERTGGSVSTLTIQRTQQEDSAVYLCASRPDTVIPYEQYFGPGTRLTVT.

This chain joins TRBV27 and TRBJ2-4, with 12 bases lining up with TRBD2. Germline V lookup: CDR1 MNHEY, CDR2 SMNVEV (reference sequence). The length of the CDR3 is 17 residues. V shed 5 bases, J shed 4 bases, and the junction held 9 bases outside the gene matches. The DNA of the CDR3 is TGTGCCAGCAGTGCCAGTCTAGCGGGGGGGAGGAAAAACATTCAGTACTTC. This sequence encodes CASSASLAGGRKNIQYF.

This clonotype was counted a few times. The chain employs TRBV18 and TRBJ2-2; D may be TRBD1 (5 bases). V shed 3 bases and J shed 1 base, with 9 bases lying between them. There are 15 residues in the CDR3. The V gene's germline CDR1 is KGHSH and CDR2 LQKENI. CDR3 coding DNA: TGTGCCAGCTCACCCCTCCAGGGGAACACCGGGGAGCTGTTTTTT. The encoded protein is CASSPLQGNTGELFF.

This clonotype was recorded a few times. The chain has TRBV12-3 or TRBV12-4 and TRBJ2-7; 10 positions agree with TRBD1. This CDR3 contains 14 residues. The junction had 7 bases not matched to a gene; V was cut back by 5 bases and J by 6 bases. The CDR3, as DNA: TGTGCCAGCAGTGTATGGGACAGGGGTTCCGAGCAGTACTTC. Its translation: CASSVWDRGSEQYF.

The CDR3 protein is CASRYQGSYEQYF. The CDR3 DNA sequence: TGTGCCAGCAGATACCAGGGGTCCTACGAGCAGTACTTC. The rearrangement uses TRBV6-6 and TRBJ2-7; D possibly corresponds to TRBD1 (6 bases). Trimming left V 6 bases short and J 1 base short, with 10 bases between. Per the germline V gene, CDR1 is MNHNY and CDR2 is SVGAGI (reference sequence). This CDR3 has 13 residues.

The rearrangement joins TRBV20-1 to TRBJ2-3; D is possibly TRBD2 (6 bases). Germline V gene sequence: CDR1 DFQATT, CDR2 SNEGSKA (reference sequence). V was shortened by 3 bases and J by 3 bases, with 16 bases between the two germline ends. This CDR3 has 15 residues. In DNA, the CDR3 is TGCAGTGCTAGCCAACTAGCTCTAGGGACAGATACGCAGTATTTT. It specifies CSASQLALGTDTQYF.

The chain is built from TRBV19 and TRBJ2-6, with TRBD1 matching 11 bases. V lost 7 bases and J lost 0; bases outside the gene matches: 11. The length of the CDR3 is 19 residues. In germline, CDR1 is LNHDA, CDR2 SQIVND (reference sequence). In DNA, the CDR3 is TGTGCCAGTACCGGGACAGGGGGTCTCCTACTCTCTGGGGCCAACGTCCTGACTTTC. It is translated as CASTGTGGLLLSGANVLTF.

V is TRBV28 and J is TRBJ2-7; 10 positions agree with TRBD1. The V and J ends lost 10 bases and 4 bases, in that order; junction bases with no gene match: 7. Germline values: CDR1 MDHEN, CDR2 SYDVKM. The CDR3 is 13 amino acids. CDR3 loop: CATQTGGSYEQYF. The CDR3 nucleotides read TGTGCCACGCAGACAGGGGGCTCTTACGAGCAGTACTTC. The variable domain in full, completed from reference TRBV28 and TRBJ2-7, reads DVKVTQSSRYLVKRTGEKVFLECVQDMDHENMFWYRQDPGLGLRLIYFSYDVKMKEKGDIPEGYSVSREKKERFSLILESASTNQTSMYLCATQTGGSYEQYFGPGTRLTVT.

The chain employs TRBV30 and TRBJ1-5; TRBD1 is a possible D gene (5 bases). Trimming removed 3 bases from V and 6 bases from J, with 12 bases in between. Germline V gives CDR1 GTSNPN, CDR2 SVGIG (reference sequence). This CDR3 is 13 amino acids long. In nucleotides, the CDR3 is TGTGCCTGGAGCTGGGGGGAGACTCAGCCCCAGCATTTT. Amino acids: CAWSWGETQPQHF.

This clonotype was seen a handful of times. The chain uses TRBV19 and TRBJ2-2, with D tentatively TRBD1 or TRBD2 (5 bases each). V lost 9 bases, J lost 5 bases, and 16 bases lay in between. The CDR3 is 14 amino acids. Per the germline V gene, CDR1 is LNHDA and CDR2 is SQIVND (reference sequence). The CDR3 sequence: CASREMQGTGELFF. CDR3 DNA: TGTGCCAGCCGGGAAATGCAGGGAACCGGGGAGCTGTTTTTT.

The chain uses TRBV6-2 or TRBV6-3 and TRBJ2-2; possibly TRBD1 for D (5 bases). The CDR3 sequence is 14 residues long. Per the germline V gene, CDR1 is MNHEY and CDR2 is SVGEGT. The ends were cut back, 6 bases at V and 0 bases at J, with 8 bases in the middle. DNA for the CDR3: TGTGCCAGCAGATCGACAGCGAACACCGGGGAGCTGTTTTTT. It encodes CASRSTANTGELFF.

CDR3 sequence (DNA): TGTGCCAGCAGCTTGAACTCAGTGTTAAACTATGGCTACACCTTC. It codes for CASSLNSVLNYGYTF. The chain couples TRBV7-2 to TRBJ1-2; D not certain. The CDR3 sequence is 15 residues long. The germline V and J ends were trimmed by 3 bases and 2 bases, with 13 bases remaining between them. Germline loops: CDR1 SGHTA, CDR2 FQGNSA.

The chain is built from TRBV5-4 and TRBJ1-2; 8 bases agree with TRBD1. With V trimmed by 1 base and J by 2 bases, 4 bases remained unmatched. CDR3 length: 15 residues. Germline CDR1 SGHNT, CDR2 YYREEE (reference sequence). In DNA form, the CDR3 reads TGTGCCAGCAGCTTGTCAGCAGGGGGCAACTATGGCTACACCTTC. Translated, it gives CASSLSAGGNYGYTF.